This T cell receptor (beta chain) was profiled in a study of shared clonotypes between healthy human individuals (dated by TCRdb to the early 2020s). For the wider study: The cohort included a few men and a couple of women between 18 and 49 years of age. To estimate repertoire size and how much clonotype sharing occurs between individuals, the study deeply sequenced the blood TCR repertoires of 5 or 6 healthy adults. Between about 0.94 and 8.9 billion PBMCs per donor were obtained by leukapheresis. Different laboratories and diverse techniques were used to prepare libraries and sequence TCR repertoires, to increase sequencing depth and limit assay-specific biases.

Using the deep immunoSEQ assay, multiplex PCR amplified TCR CDR3 regions from genomic DNA. Extracted genomic DNA from each cell subset was spread evenly across all wells of several immunoSEQ 96-well plates, with each plate serving as a replicate. For unsorted PBMC, 250 to 350 ng of genomic DNA, equivalent to about 30,000 T cell genomes, went into each replicate PCR. Ten immunoSEQ deep assay plates were used to sequence the unsorted PBMC genomic DNA. Purified libraries were quantified with a Qubit 3.0 fluorometer, sized on a Bioanalyzer 2100, and re-quantified with the KAPA Library Quantification kit. Every immunoSEQ 96-well plate was sequenced on a dedicated single-read 150-cycle Illumina NextSeq 550 flow cell. In the source study's methods: Because only junctional sequences without quality scores were contained in the immunoSEQ output, filtering matching that applied to full-length reads could not be performed. To assign V/J genes and CDR3, sequences were annotated against IMGT germline references using PyIR, a Python wrapper for IgBLAST v1.9. Any read was removed if the V/J assignment was weak (E-value above 1e-6), the CDR3 was missing, or the read contained stop codons, out-of-frame junctions, or ambiguous translated residues. V3J clonotypes were defined as sequences sharing an identical inferred V gene, J gene, and CDR3 amino acid sequence. Percentage overlap between repertoires was computed as shared unique clonotypes divided by the size of the smaller repertoire. RTK rarefaction, the Chao1 estimator, and Recon v2.1 estimates of unobserved clonotypes were used to assess repertoire richness. TCRdb mirrors the immuneACCESS table, restricted to in-frame sequences. Some clones are absent from its copies; in checked studies, under half trace to an unresolved V gene, and the reason for the others is unknown. V and J calls and clone size follow that table, whereas D and trimming were derived from the DNA. Here the sample has roughly 500,000 clones; 70% to 80% occur a single time. The ten largest clones capture about 12% of the sample.

Comment on this clone: Its cognate antigen has yet to be identified. One base away there is no much larger clone; base qualities are not given.

The donors were healthy, HIV-negative adults who had no recently reported acute infections or vaccinations. Every donor was a Caucasian adult residing in Nashville, Tennessee, USA. For unsorted samples, about 85 million PBMCs were counted and genomic DNA was extracted with the QIAamp DNA Blood Mini kit. After blood collection by leukapheresis, PBMCs were isolated using Ficoll-Histopaque density gradient centrifugation and then cryopreserved in the vapor phase of liquid nitrogen. From a lookup of the germline V gene, CDR1 and CDR2 are LGHNA and YSLEER. The CDR3 spans 14 residues, from the cysteine through the phenylalanine. Left in the record is the CDR3 DNA by itself, 42 bases read in frame from the first base. V and J are truncated by 3 bases and 1 base respectively, leaving an intervening sequence of 10 bases. Paper-wide results and their limitations: Sampling was restricted to blood, and TCR repertoires in tissue are likely to differ from TCR repertoires in blood. Based on pairwise subsampling, the degree of clonotype sharing among donors was expected to be affected by sequencing depth. The small number of donors limited the genetic and exposure-history diversity represented.

The chain links TRBV4-3 with TRBJ2-7; too little of a D gene remains to name it. Source material: PBMCs. The receptor was derived from a woman between 35 and 50 years old in good health. Some clones in this sample may be carry-over from other donors' samples. CDR3 protein: CASSHGVGSYEQYF. The sequenced DNA is TGCGCCAGCAGCCATGGGGTAGGGTCCTACGAGCAGTACTTC.